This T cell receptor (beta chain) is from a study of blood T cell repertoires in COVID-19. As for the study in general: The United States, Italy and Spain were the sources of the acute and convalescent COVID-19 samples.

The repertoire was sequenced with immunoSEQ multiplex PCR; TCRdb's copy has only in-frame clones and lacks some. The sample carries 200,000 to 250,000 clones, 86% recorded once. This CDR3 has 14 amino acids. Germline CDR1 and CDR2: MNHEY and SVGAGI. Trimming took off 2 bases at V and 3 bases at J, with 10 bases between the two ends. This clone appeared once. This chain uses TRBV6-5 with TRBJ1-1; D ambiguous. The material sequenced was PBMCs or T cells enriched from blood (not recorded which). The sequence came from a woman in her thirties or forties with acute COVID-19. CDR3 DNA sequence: TGTGCCAGCAGTTACGGTATCCAGGACACTGAAGCTTTCTTT. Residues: CASSYGIQDTEAFF.